Detailed here is one T cell receptor (beta chain). This entry comes from a study of blood T cell repertoires in COVID-19. Study in general: Material from acute and convalescent COVID-19 was sourced from the United States, Italy and Spain. Nucleic acid was either cDNA or gDNA, and it came from T cells, B-cell-depleted T cells, or PBMCs.

V lost 4 bases and J lost 3; bases outside the gene matches: 6. Germline V gene data show CDR1 as SQVTM and CDR2 as ANQGSEA. The CDR3 consists of 14 residues. Original processing notes: Estimation of nucleated cell counts relied on the amplification of reference gene primers. Sequencing was performed with immunoSEQ multiplex PCR; in TCRdb, only in-frame clones are kept and a portion is missing. The D gene and trimming were derived from the DNA, and the V and J assignments and clone size from that table. This sample yields about 88,000 clones, of which roughly 72% are seen a single time; around 23% belongs to the top ten.

The chain recombines TRBV29-1 with TRBJ1-1; 9 bases fit TRBD1. The material sequenced was peripheral blood. This receptor was taken from a woman aged 55-69 years in a cohort sampled during active or convalescent COVID-19. Here the CDR3 reads CSVVTGGLDTEAFF. CDR3 nucleotide sequence: TGCAGCGTTGTAACAGGGGGCTTGGACACTGAAGCTTTCTTT.